This T cell receptor beta chain was sequenced in a study of OX40 agonist ivuxolimab in advanced cancers. Study as a whole: Dose-escalation subjects each had hepatocellular carcinoma, melanoma, renal cell or head and neck cancer. A male proportion of around 86% was recorded, with mean age approximately 60 years and range roughly 20 to 90. Study-wide points: CD4+ and CD8+ blood T cells expanded clonally by week 6 at 0.1 to 3.0 mg/kg. Averaging showed that CD8+ T cells had more expanded clones than CD4+ did.

TCRdb's copy holds only in-frame clones and misses some; the assay was immunoSEQ multiplex PCR. The repertoire consists of tens of thousands of clones, with 85% to 95% occurring once and the leading ten covering approximately 14%. With regard to this clone: Its matching antigen is unknown.

Germline V CDR1 and CDR2: LGHNT, FRNRAP. V lost 0 bases to trimming and J lost 3 bases; unmatched junction nucleotides: 5. CDR3 length equals 16 residues. The sequencing used CD4+ or CD8+ T cells sorted from blood, collected in a trial of the OX40 agonist ivuxolimab. The TCR sequence derives from an adult with an advanced solid tumor such as melanoma, head and neck, liver or kidney cancer. The chain joins TRBV12-5 to TRBJ1-5; 7 bases match TRBD1. As DNA, the CDR3 is TGTGCTAGTGGTTTGGTCGCGGGACAGATCAATCAGCCCCAGCATTTT. Translating it yields CASGLVAGQINQPQHF.